These T cell receptor beta chains were read from a single sample in a study of cytomegalovirus exposure and HLA in healthy donors. Using immunoSEQ multiplex PCR, the repertoire was profiled, and TCRdb retains in-frame clones only, with some absent. The data hold approximately 190,000 clones, with roughly 82% observed a single time. The sequenced sample was PBMCs. The receptors shown here come from a woman between 50 and 59 years old in good health and CMV-seropositive. Both conserved end residues are part of each CDR3.

V,J,CDR3
TRBV5-8,TRBJ2-3,CASAPNLPDTQYF
TRBV6-5,TRBJ1-6,CASRYRDNSPLHF
TRBV13,TRBJ2-7,CASSLQGALSAYEQYF
TRBV18,TRBJ1-1,CASSPPEGAIYAFF
TRBV6-5,TRBJ2-5,CASSYSMGQVETQYF
TRBV9,TRBJ2-3,CASSPWTDPTDTQYF
TRBV6-1,TRBJ1-1,CASSRDRGRSTEAFF
TRBV6-1,TRBJ2-1,CASSVLAGGSNEQFF
TRBV2,TRBJ2-7,CASSGRGYEQYF
TRBV14,TRBJ2-2,CASSQFRQGTNTGELFF
TRBV6-5,TRBJ2-1,CASRRGGLYNEQFF
TRBV28,TRBJ1-2,CATMIRDRGFAATYGYTF
TRBV7-2,TRBJ1-1,CASSRDRLSTEAFF
TRBV6-1,TRBJ1-3,CASRTGLNSGNTIYF
TRBV5-5,TRBJ1-5,CASSVGTVSNQPQHF